The sequence of this T cell receptor beta chain was determined in a study of TIL therapy for anti-PD-1-resistant metastatic lung cancer. Overall study: Patients then received nivolumab; progressors got lymphodepletion, TIL and IL-2. Median patient age was about 50, ranging about 38-80 years.

Sequencing used immunoSEQ v3. TCRdb's table, derived via immunoSEQ multiplex PCR, lists solely in-frame clones and lacks some. Here the sample spans approximately 15,000 clones, roughly 86% being singletons. Indicated time point: pre-treatment sample, taken before nivolumab and TIL therapy. Germline V gene data show CDR1 as SGHTA and CDR2 as FQGNSA. The length of the CDR3 is 14 residues. The germline V and J ends were trimmed by 5 bases and 2 bases, with 10 bases remaining between them. This clone appeared a single time. The V gene is TRBV7-2, the J gene TRBJ1-3; maybe TRBD1 (5 bases). Sequencing was performed on blood, taken at baseline. The source of this sequence is a person aged 25-85 years with non-small cell lung cancer. CDR3 protein: CASSLREAGNTIYF. For the CDR3, the DNA is TGTGCCAGCAGCCTCAGGGAGGCTGGAAACACCATATATTTT. The full variable domain, with the rest looked up from reference TRBV7-2 and TRBJ1-3, is GAGVSQSPSNKVTEKGKDVELRCDPISGHTALYWYRQSLGQGLEFLIYFQGNSAPDKSGLPSDRFSAERTGGSVSTLTIQRTQQEDSAVYLCASSLREAGNTIYFGEGSWLTVV.